Reported below is one T cell receptor (beta chain). Other DNA variants within this sample encode the same CDR3. The CDR3 is 13 amino acids. Germline V gives CDR1 LGHNA, CDR2 YSLEER. This record belongs to a study of cytomegalovirus exposure and HLA in healthy donors. The PCR was carried out with 60 Vbeta primers and 13 Jbeta primers. Only in-frame clones appear in the TCRdb table, and some are missing; sequencing was by immunoSEQ multiplex PCR. The sample records 60,000 to 70,000 clones, approximately 64% being singletons. This TCR derives from a man aged 35-49 years in good health and CMV-seropositive. Sequencing input: PBMCs. J is TRBJ2-5 and V is TRBV4-3; possibly TRBD1 for D (6 bases). The J call is doubtful: the DNA matches TRBJ2-7 better. The CDR3 region has the DNA TGCGCCAGCAGCCAAGACAGGGGCTACGAGCAGTACTTC. It encodes CASSQDRGYEQYF.